This TCR beta chain was captured by sequencing in a study of T-cell memory formation after mild COVID-19. Whole-study findings and limits: The authors did not confirm SARS-CoV-2 specificity of second-wave clones peaking day 37.

This CDR3 is built from 15 residues. Germline values: CDR1 SQVTM, CDR2 ANQGSEA. Trimming pared 0 bases from V and 6 bases from J, leaving 18 bases between. 5'RACE with constant-segment primers yielded barcoded, UMI-tagged TCR alpha and TCR beta cDNA libraries. TCRdb itself ran the 5' RACE reads through MiXCR, one entry per CDR3 protein. The table includes about half a million distinct CDR3 sequences, over 15% detected once. Regarding this clonotype: The antigen is undetermined.

This chain links TRBV29-1 with TRBJ2-7; D is possibly TRBD2 (5 bases). This TCR derives from an adult woman who had mild COVID-19 (a few samples of this study predate the infection). Cell type and time point are not known. The specimen was PBMCs or a T cell subset sorted from them (not recorded which). The CDR3 protein is CSVEDTALAPGEQYF. CDR3 in DNA: TGCAGCGTTGAAGATACAGCCCTAGCCCCCGGCGAGCAGTACTTC.